This TCR beta chain originates from a study of regulatory T cells in long-lasting Graves disease. Per the germline V gene, CDR1 is LGHDT and CDR2 is YNNKEL (reference sequence). V was shortened by 0 bases and J by 0 bases, with 12 bases between the two germline ends. The CDR3 has 16 amino acids. Broader study findings: Gene preferences differed: TRBV28, TRBJ1-2, TRBJ2-5 in persistent cases. Rather than thyroid tissue, only peripheral blood underwent study.

Time point here: persistent/refractory GD, antithyroid drugs over 5 years with positive TRAb. Extracted PBMC RNA gave rise to the TCR library. Graves' disease diagnoses used American Thyroid Association guidelines. Peripheral blood, Nine milliliters per patient, was collected in EDTA tubes. In its sample, this clonotype was seen many times. What it recognizes is unknown. In building TCR beta libraries, iRepertoire HTBI primers were used together with Arm-PCR of CDR3 regions. Each CDR3 protein gets one entry after TCRdb re-called the multiplex PCR reads with MiXCR. Of hundreds of thousands of distinct CDR3 sequences listed, 20% to 25% are singletons.

The source was peripheral blood mononuclear cells (PBMCs), collected when the disease was refractory, from a patient treated with antithyroid drugs. The V call is TRBV3-1, the J call TRBJ2-7; D might be TRBD2 (6 bases). The sequence came from a female donor with Graves disease. CDR3 DNA sequence: TGTGCCAGCAGCCAAGAGACCTACGGGAGCTCCTACGAGCAGTACTTC. Protein: CASSQETYGSSYEQYF.